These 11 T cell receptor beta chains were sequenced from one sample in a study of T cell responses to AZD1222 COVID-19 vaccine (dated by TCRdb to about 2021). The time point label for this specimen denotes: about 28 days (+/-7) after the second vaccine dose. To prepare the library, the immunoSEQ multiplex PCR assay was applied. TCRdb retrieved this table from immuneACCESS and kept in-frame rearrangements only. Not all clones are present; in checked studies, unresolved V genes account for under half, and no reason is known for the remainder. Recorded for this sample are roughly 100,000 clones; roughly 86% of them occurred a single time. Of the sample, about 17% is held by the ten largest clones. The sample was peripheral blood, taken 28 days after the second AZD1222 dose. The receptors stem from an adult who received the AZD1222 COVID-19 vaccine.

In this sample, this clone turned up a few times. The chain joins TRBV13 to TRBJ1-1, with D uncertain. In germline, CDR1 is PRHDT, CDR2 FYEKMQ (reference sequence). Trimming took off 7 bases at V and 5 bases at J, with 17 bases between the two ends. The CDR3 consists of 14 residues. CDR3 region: CASKGTGRSTEAFF. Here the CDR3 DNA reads TGTGCCAGCAAGGGCACCGGGCGGTCAACTGAAGCTTTCTTT. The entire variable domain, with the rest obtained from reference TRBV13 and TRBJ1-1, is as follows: AAGVIQSPRHLIKEKRETATLKCYPIPRHDTVYWYQQGPGQDPQFLISFYEKMQSDKGSIPDRFSAQQFSDYHSELNMSSLELGDSALYFCASKGTGRSTEAFFGQGTRLTVV.

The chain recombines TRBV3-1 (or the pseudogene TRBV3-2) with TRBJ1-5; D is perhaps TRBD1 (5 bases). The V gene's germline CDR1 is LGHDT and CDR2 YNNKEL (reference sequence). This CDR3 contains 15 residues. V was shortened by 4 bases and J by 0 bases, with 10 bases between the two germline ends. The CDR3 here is CASSPGGDSNQPQHF. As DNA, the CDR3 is TGTGCCAGCAGCCCGGGGGGTGATAGCAATCAGCCCCAGCATTTT.

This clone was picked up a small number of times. The CDR3 loop reads CASKLQLGGWANVLTF. The DNA of the CDR3 is TGTGCCAGCAAATTACAACTAGGCGGCTGGGCCAACGTCCTGACTTTC. This chain links TRBV2 with TRBJ2-6, with a weak D call TRBD2 (5 bases). This CDR3 region has 16 residues. V was trimmed by 7 bases and J by 5 bases, leaving 18 bases between them. CDR1 is SNHLY and CDR2 is FYNNEI in the germline V gene.

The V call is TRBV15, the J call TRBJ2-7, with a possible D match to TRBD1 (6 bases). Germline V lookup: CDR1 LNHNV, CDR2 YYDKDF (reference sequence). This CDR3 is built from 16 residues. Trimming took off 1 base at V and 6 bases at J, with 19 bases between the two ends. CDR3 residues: CATSRGIKGGFSEQYF. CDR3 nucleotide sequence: TGTGCCACCAGCAGAGGGATAAAAGGGGGATTCAGCGAGCAGTACTTC.

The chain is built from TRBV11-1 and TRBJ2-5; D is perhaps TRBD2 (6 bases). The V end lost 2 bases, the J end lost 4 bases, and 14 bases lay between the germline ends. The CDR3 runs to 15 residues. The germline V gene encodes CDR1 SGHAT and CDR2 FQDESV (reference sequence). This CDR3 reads CASSLNPGSRETQYF. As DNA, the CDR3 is TGTGCCAGCAGCTTAAATCCCGGGAGTAGAGAGACCCAGTACTTC.

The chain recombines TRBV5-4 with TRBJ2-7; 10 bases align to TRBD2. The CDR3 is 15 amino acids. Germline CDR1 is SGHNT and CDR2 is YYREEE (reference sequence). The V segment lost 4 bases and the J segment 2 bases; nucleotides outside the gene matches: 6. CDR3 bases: TGTGCCAGCAGCCCCCCGCTAGCGGGAGCCTACGAGCAGTACTTC. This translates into CASSPPLAGAYEQYF. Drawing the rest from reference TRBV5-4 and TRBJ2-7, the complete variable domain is ETGVTQSPTHLIKTRGQQVTLRCSSQSGHNTVSWYQQALGQGPQFIFQYYREEENGRGNFPPRFSGLQFPNYSSELNVNALELDDSALYLCASSPPLAGAYEQYFGPGTRLTVT.

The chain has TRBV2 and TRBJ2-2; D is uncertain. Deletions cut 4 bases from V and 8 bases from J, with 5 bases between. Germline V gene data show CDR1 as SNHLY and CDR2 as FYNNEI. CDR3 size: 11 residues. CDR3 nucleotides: TGTGCCAGCAGTGCTCCGGGGGAGCTGTTTTTT. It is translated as CASSAPGELFF. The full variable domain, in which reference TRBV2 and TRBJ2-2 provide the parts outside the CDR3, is EPEVTQTPSHQVTQMGQEVILRCVPISNHLYFYWYRQILGQKVEFLVSFYNNEISEKSEIFDDQFSVERPDGSNFTLKIRSTKLEDSAMYFCASSAPGELFFGEGSRLTVL.

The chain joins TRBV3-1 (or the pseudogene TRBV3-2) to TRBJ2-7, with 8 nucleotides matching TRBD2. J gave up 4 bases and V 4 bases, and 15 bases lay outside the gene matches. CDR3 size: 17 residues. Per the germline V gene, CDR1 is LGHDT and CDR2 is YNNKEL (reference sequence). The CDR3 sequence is CASSPNGLASLRYEQYF. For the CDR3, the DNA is TGTGCCAGCAGCCCCAACGGACTAGCTAGTCTAAGATACGAGCAGTACTTC.

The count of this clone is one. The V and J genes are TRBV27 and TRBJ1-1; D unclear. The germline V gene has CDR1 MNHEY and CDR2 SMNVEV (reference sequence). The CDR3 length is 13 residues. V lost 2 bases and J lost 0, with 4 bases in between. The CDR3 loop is CASSLEMNTEAFF. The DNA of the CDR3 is TGTGCCAGCAGTTTAGAGATGAACACTGAAGCTTTCTTT.

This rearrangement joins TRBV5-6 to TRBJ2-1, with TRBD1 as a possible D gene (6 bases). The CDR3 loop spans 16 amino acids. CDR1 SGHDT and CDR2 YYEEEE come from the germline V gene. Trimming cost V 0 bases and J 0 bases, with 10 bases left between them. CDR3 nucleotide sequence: TGTGCCAGCAGCTTGGTACGGGACACCTCCTACAATGAGCAGTTCTTC. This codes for CASSLVRDTSYNEQFF.

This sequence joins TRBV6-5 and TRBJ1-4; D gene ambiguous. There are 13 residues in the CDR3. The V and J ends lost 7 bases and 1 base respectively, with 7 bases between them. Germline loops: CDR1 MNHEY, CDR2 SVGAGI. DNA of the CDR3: TGTGCCAGCATGATGGGAACTAATGAAAAACTGTTTTTT. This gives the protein CASMMGTNEKLFF.